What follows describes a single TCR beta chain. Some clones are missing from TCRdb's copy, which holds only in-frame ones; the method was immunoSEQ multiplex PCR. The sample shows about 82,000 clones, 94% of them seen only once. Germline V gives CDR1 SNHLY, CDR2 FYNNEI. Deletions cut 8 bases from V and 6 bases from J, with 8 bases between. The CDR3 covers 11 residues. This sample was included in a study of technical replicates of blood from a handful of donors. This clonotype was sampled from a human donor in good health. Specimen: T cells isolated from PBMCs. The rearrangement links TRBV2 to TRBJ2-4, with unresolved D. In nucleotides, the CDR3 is TGTGCCAGCTGTTACGGAAACATTCAGTACTTC. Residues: CASCYGNIQYF.